One and the same sample provided the 10 T cell receptor beta chains below, sequenced in a study of early T cells in non-severe SARS-CoV-2 infection. In TCRdb, the 5' RACE reads were re-called with MiXCR into one record per CDR3 protein. The table records about 45,000 distinct CDR3 sequences, roughly 10% of them present only once. Material: whole blood. Receptor source: an adult who was a healthcare worker with PCR-confirmed SARS-CoV-2 infection or an uninfected control (not recorded which).

This chain joins TRBV7-7 and TRBJ2-2; D is uncertain. CDR3 length: 14 amino acids. Trimming removed 5 bases at V and 3 bases at J, with 10 bases between. Germline CDR1 reads SSHAT; CDR2 reads FNYEAQ (reference sequence). As DNA, the CDR3 is TGTGCCAGCAGCCCCCAACCCTACACCGGGGAGCTGTTTTTT. Protein sequence: CASSPQPYTGELFF.

This clonotype has at least ten counts. V usage is TRBV11-2 and J usage is TRBJ2-3; a possible D gene is TRBD2 (5 bases). V was pared by 2 bases and J by 1 base, with 10 bases between. The CDR3 runs to 15 residues. Germline V gene lookup returns CDR1 SGHAT and CDR2 FQNNGV. The CDR3 sequence: CASSLFGRGTDTQYF. The CDR3 DNA reads TGTGCCAGCAGCTTATTTGGGAGAGGCACAGATACGCAGTATTTT. The whole variable domain, remainder taken from reference TRBV11-2 and TRBJ2-3, is EAGVAQSPRYKIIEKRQSVAFWCNPISGHATLYWYQQILGQGPKLLIQFQNNGVVDDSQLPKDRFSAERLKGVDSTLKIQPAKLEDSAVYLCASSLFGRGTDTQYFGPGTRLTVL.

This clonotype has a count of ten or more. The genes are TRBV29-1 and TRBJ2-5, with TRBD2 matching over 10 bases. The germline gives CDR1 SQVTM, CDR2 ANQGSEA. The CDR3 is 15 residues long. V gave up 6 bases and J gave up 5 bases; unmatched junction bases: 12. CDR3: CSVAGTSALWETQYF. CDR3 bases: TGCAGCGTCGCCGGGACTAGCGCCTTATGGGAGACCCAGTACTTC.

V gene TRBV5-6 combines with J gene TRBJ2-3, with D possibly matching TRBD1 (6 bases). The CDR3 consists of 14 residues. Trimming cost V 4 bases and J 6 bases, with 15 bases left between them. CDR1 is SGHDT, CDR2 YYEEEE, per germline. The CDR3 coding sequence is TGTGCCAGCAGCCAAATCACAGGGTCGGATACGCAGTATTTT. Protein sequence: CASSQITGSDTQYF.

This clonotype was picked up many times. V is TRBV4-2 and J is TRBJ1-6; D uncertain. CDR3 length: 12 amino acids. V lost 0 bases, J lost 15 bases, and 9 bases lay in between. Germline assignment: CDR1 LGHNA and CDR2 YNFKEQ. CDR3 coding DNA: TGTGCCAGCAGCCAAGATTTCCCACTCCTCCACTTT. It specifies CASSQDFPLLHF.

This sequence joins TRBV29-1 and TRBJ2-7; weak D call: TRBD2 (6 bases). Trimming pared 6 bases from V and 7 bases from J, leaving 13 bases between. Germline V gene data show CDR1 as SQVTM and CDR2 as ANQGSEA. This CDR3 has 11 amino acids. This chain's CDR3 is CSVWGVSEQYF. CDR3 nucleotide sequence: TGCAGCGTATGGGGGGTTTCTGAGCAGTACTTC.

A few counts support this clonotype. The V call is TRBV9, the J call TRBJ2-3, with D possibly TRBD2 on 6 matching bases. V was trimmed by 0 bases and J by 6 bases, leaving 11 bases between them. CDR1 and CDR2 (germline): SGDLS, YYNGEE. The CDR3 has 14 residues. This CDR3 is CASSVESRGDTQYF. Written as DNA, the CDR3 is TGTGCCAGCAGCGTAGAGAGCCGGGGGGATACGCAGTATTTT.

This clonotype was observed many times. V usage is TRBV7-9 and J usage is TRBJ2-4; 8 bases agree with TRBD2. This CDR3 region has 14 residues. Germline CDR1 is SEHNR and CDR2 is FQNEAQ (reference sequence). J gave up 6 bases and V 1 base, and 2 bases lay outside the gene matches. The CDR3 region is CASSLGTSRNIQYF. The DNA for the CDR3 is TGTGCCAGCAGCTTAGGGACTAGCCGAAACATTCAGTACTTC.

In its sample, this clonotype was seen many times. The J gene is TRBJ1-6, the V gene TRBV28; 9 nucleotides match TRBD1. This CDR3 spans 15 amino acids. V shed 6 bases, J shed 11 bases, and the junction held 11 bases outside the gene matches. The germline V gene encodes CDR1 MDHEN and CDR2 SYDVKM. CDR3 region: CASRGTGNGLTPLHF. The CDR3 DNA reads TGTGCCAGCAGGGGGACAGGGAATGGCCTGACACCCCTCCACTTT.

This clonotype was observed at least ten times. The rearrangement joins TRBV10-3 to TRBJ2-7, with D tentatively TRBD1 (5 bases). The CDR3 runs 14 residues. V lost 3 bases and J 1 base, leaving 10 bases between the germline ends. Germline CDR1 is ENHRY and CDR2 is SYGVKD. CDR3 coding DNA: TGTGCCATCAGTGATTGGAGACAGTCCTACGAGCAGTACTTC. It codes for CAISDWRQSYEQYF.